The clone carrying this TCR beta chain was detected only once. Its antigen is not identified. This entry comes from a study of Ad26.COV2.S vaccination and SARS-CoV-2 variants. Findings and caveats of the study: Breadth measured for non-spike TCRs was similar across vaccine and placebo recipients.

Assay: immunoSEQ multiplex PCR; the TCRdb copy retains only in-frame clones and omits some. The sample has about 180,000 clones, approximately 88% seen once; the top ten hold 5% to 7%. Germline CDR1 is MGHRA and CDR2 is YSYEKL. Trimming shortened V by 2 bases and J by 6 bases, and 19 bases separated the two germline ends. The CDR3 is made up of 16 amino acids. The V gene is TRBV4-1, the J gene TRBJ1-2, with D possibly being TRBD1 (5 bases). The source material was peripheral blood, sampled after recovery from COVID-19. The sequence was obtained from a human donor who had recovered from COVID-19. The CDR3 sequence is CASSQSKGRALNGYTF. DNA for the CDR3: TGCGCCAGCAGCCAATCCAAGGGCAGGGCACTTAATGGCTACACCTTC.